This T cell receptor beta chain was captured by sequencing in a study of T cells in Graves' hyperthyroidism and ophthalmopathy. Germline CDR1 and CDR2: DFQATT and SNEGSKA (reference sequence). This CDR3 has 19 amino acids. V shed 0 bases, J shed 4 bases, and the junction held 15 bases outside the gene matches. Amplified regions were TCR beta CDR3 sequences from RNA transcripts. The study used the HTBI primer set for a first-round RT-PCR of the TCR CDR3. A single record per CDR3 protein comes from TCRdb applying MiXCR to the multiplex PCR reads. The table includes 540,000 or so distinct CDR3 sequences, 15% to 18% detected once.

This clonotype was sampled from a woman in her twenties or thirties with Graves' hyperthyroidism. The chain uses TRBV20-1 and TRBJ2-1, with TRBD2 identical over 10 bases. Sequencing used blood. The CDR3 coding sequence is TGCAGTGCTAGAGATAAGGGCTTACTAGCGGGATGGGCGTACAATGAGCAGTTCTTC. It specifies CSARDKGLLAGWAYNEQFF.